This T cell receptor (beta chain) was identified during a study of T cell responses to AZD1222 COVID-19 vaccine. Whole-study findings and limits: Increases in Spike-specific TCR breadth and depth were seen after two AZD1222 doses. CD4 TCRs linked to vaccination spanned spike, dominating at 160-218 and 743-854.

The CDR3 is 18 amino acids. Trimming removed 0 bases from V and 2 bases from J, with 16 bases in between. Germline assignment: CDR1 SEHNR and CDR2 FQNEAQ (reference sequence). Concerning this clone: Its antigen remains unidentified.

Sequencing used immunoSEQ multiplex PCR; TCRdb keeps in-frame clones, though not all of them. The sample contains 150,000 to 200,000 clones, 70% to 90% of which appear only once. This receptor was identified in an adult in good health. The genes are TRBV7-9 and TRBJ1-4, with D possibly being TRBD1 (5 bases). The specimen comprised peripheral blood, sampled on day 0 of AZD1222 vaccination. The CDR3 bases are TGTGCCAGCAGCTTAGCAAGGGGTGGAGACAGTACTAATGAAAAACTGTTTTTT. Its protein product is CASSLARGGDSTNEKLFF. The full variable domain, its missing parts supplied by reference TRBV7-9 and TRBJ1-4, is DTGVSQNPRHKITKRGQNVTFRCDPISEHNRLYWYRQTLGQGPEFLTYFQNEAQLEKSRLLSDRFSAERPKGSFSTLEIQRTEQGDSAMYLCASSLARGGDSTNEKLFFGSGTQLSVL.